This TCR beta chain stems from a study of CD8+ T cells in alopecia areata. Study-level findings and limits: Tofacitinib delivered significant drops in scalp clonality and in expanded CD8+ clones among the top 100. Researchers say the link of baseline CD8+ expansion to response remains uncertain, with one nonresponder. A great number of expanded lesional clones endured in scalp and blood during tofacitinib.

In the case of this clone: Its antigen is unidentified.

Following RNA extraction, reverse transcription yielded cDNA that acted as the sequencing template. Assay used: immunoSEQ multiplex PCR; TCRdb lists only in-frame clones, some missing. The profile shows around 100,000 clones, around 71% of them singletons. V lost 7 bases, J lost 4 bases, and 16 bases lay in between. The CDR3 consists of 13 residues. Germline-derived CDR1 and CDR2 are SQVTM and ANQGSEA. Treatment in this sample: oral pan-JAK inhibitor, 5-10 mg twice daily. The V call is TRBV29-1, the J call TRBJ1-1; D may be TRBD1 (6 bases). The sample consisted of CD8+ T cells sorted from blood, taken at approximately week 45, from a patient treated with tofacitinib. The TCR comes from a human donor with alopecia areata. CDR3 in DNA: TGCAGCGGGGAGGGGGGGGGAACCACTGAAGCTTTCTTT. Its translation is CSGEGGGTTEAFF.